The clone carrying this TCR beta chain was found many times. The data belong to a study of regulatory T cells in long-lasting Graves disease. Described time point: newly diagnosed GD, antithyroid drugs for less than 3 months. From PBMCs, RNA was extracted and then used to make the TCR library. Arm-PCR of CDR3 regions with iRepertoire HTBI primers generated TCR beta libraries. MiXCR, run by TCRdb on the multiplex PCR reads, gives a single entry per CDR3 protein. The sample holds about 620,000 distinct CDR3 sequences; approximately 15% are singletons and the top ten take about 20%. These data are also associated with another study on T cells in Graves' hyperthyroidism and ophthalmopathy. That paper notes: Blood held most thyroid clonotypes expanded above 0.001 frequency.

The receptor was isolated from a woman in her twenties or thirties with Graves disease. The starting material was peripheral blood mononuclear cells (PBMCs), obtained at new diagnosis, from a patient treated with antithyroid drugs.

DNA for the CDR3: TGCAGTGCTAGTGGGGGCGGGAGGAGGGCCGGTACGCAGTATTTT. This gives the protein CSASGGGRRAGTQYF. V and J are TRBV20-1 and TRBJ2-3; 8 bases agree with TRBD2. The CDR3 loop spans 15 amino acids. Germline CDR1 is DFQATT and CDR2 is SNEGSKA (reference sequence). The V and J ends lost 3 bases and 8 bases, in that order; junction bases with no gene match: 13.